This T cell receptor (beta chain) was identified during a study of metastatic and nonmetastatic thyroid tumors. Study outcomes and limitations: A significant increase in TCR beta diversity was reportedly seen in malignant thyroid tumors relative to benign nodules, in blood and tumor.

Thyroid surgery was performed in patients who had received no treatment beforehand. In the authors' workflow: The study's classifier, a distant-metastasis tool for papillary thyroid cancer, was built using CDR3 differences across clinicopathological groups. TCRdb reprocessed the PCR reads using MiXCR. Clone size and V and J calls follow TCRdb, not the original study. This sample yields some 20,000 clones, of which roughly a third are seen a single time; approximately 29% belongs to the top ten. Notes on this clone: Its specificity is unknown.

The V segment lost 0 bases and the J segment 8 bases; nucleotides outside the gene matches: 15. CDR3 length: 17 residues. The germline V gene has CDR1 LGHDT and CDR2 YNNKEL (reference sequence). Sequencing was carried out using tumor tissue. The receptor comes from a female donor with papillary thyroid cancer or a benign thyroid nodule (not recorded which). Some clones in this sample may be carry-over from other donors' samples. This sequence joins TRBV3-1 and TRBJ1-2; 7 nucleotides align to TRBD1. This CDR3 is CASSQDRGTVGGGGYTF. The CDR3 DNA reads as TGTGCCAGCAGCCAAGATCGGGGGACAGTCGGGGGCGGAGGCTACACCTTC.